This TCR beta chain was found in a study of OX40 agonist ivuxolimab in advanced cancers. Across the whole study: Ivuxolimab doses were 0.01, 0.1, 0.3, 1.5, 3 or 10 mg/kg every 2 weeks.

With 0 bases removed from V and 4 bases from J, the gap between germline ends came to 23 bases. This CDR3 is built from 18 residues. Germline CDR1 reads SGDLS; CDR2 reads YYNGEE. Profiling relied on immunoSEQ multiplex PCR, and the TCRdb table lists in-frame clones only, not all of them. The table includes tens of thousands of clones, approximately 90% detected once. The chain combines TRBV9 with TRBJ2-7; possibly TRBD1 for D (5 bases). The sample here was CD4+ or CD8+ T cells sorted from blood, taken in a trial of the OX40 agonist ivuxolimab. The clonotype was recovered from an adult with an advanced solid tumor such as melanoma, head and neck, liver or kidney cancer. CDR3: CASSVGTVGQGRVYEQYF. The CDR3 region has the DNA TGTGCCAGCAGCGTAGGAACAGTTGGGCAGGGCCGAGTGTACGAGCAGTACTTC.